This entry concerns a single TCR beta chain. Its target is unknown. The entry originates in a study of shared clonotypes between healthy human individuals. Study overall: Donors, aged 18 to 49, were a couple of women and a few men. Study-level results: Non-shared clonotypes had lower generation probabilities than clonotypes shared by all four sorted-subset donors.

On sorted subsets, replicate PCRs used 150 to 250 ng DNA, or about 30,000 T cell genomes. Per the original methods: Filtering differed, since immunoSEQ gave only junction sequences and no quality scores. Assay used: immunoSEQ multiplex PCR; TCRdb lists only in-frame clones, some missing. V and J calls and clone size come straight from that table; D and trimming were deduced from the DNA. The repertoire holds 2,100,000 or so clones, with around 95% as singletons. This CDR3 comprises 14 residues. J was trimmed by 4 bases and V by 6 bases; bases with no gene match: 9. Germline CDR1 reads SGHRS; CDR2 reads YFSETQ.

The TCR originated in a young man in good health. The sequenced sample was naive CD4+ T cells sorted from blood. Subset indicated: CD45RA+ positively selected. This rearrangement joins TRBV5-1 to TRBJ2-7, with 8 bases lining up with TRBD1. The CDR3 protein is CASTRTGTAYEQYF. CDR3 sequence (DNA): TGCGCCAGCACCCGGACAGGGACAGCTTACGAGCAGTACTTC.